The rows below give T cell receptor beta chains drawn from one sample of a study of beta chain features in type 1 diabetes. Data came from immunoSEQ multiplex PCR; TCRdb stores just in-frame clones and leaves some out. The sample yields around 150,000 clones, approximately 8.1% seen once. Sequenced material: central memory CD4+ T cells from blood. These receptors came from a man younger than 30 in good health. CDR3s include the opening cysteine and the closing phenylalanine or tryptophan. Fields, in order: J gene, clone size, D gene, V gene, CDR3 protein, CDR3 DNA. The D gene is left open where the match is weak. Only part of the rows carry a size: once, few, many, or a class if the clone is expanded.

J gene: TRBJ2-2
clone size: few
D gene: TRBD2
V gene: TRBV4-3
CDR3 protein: CASSQDLLAGGPNTGELFF
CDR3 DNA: TGCGCCAGCAGCCAAGACCTACTAGCGGGAGGGCCGAACACCGGGGAGCTGTTTTTT

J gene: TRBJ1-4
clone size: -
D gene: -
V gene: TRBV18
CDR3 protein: CASSPPVENEKLFF
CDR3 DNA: TGTGCCAGCTCACCACCGGTAGAAAATGAAAAACTGTTTTTT

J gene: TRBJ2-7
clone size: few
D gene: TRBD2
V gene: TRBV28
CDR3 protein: CASRRGLAGAGYF
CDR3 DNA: TGTGCCAGCAGACGGGGACTAGCGGGAGCGGGGTACTTC

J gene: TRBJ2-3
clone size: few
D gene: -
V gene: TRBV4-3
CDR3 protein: CASSQDIGRPTDTQYF
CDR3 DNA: TGCGCCAGCAGCCAAGATATTGGGCGCCCCACAGATACGCAGTATTTT

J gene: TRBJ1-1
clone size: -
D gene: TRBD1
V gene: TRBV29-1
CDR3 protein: CSVAPGQTINTEAFF
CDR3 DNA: TGCAGCGTGGCCCCGGGACAGACTATAAACACTGAAGCTTTCTTT

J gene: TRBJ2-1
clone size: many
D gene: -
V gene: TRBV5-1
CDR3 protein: CASSLVGGSYNEQFF
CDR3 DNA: TGCGCCAGCAGCTTGGTAGGGGGTTCGTACAATGAGCAGTTCTTC

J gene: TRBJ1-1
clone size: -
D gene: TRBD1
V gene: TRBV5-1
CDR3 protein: CASKGQGAMNTEAFF
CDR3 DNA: TGCGCCAGCAAAGGACAGGGGGCCATGAACACTGAAGCTTTCTTT

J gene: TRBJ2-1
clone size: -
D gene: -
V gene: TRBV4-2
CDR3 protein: CASSQSRDNNEQFF
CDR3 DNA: TGTGCCAGCAGCCAATCCCGGGACAACAATGAGCAGTTCTTC

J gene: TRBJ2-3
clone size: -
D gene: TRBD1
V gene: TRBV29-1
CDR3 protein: CSVDGQGSTDTQYF
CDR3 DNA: TGCAGCGTTGATGGACAGGGGAGCACAGATACGCAGTATTTT

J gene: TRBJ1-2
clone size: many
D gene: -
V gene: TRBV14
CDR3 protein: CASSPRLRDGYTF
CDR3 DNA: TGTGCCAGCAGCCCCAGACTAAGGGATGGCTACACCTTC

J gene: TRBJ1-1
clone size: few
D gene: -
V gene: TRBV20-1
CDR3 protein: CSELRDTEAFF
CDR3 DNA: TGCTCTGAATTGAGAGATACTGAAGCTTTCTTT

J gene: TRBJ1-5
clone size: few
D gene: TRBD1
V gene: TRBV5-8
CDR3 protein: CASSYGTVFNQPQHF
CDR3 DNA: TGTGCCAGCAGCTACGGGACAGTTTTCAATCAGCCCCAGCATTTT

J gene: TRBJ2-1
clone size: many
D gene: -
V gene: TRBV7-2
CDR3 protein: CASSLAPGQYNEQFF
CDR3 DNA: TGTGCCAGCAGCTTAGCACCCGGACAGTACAATGAGCAGTTCTTC

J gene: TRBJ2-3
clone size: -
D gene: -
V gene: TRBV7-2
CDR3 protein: CASSLERVSRTDTQYF
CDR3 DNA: TGTGCCAGCAGCTTAGAGCGGGTGTCCCGCACAGATACGCAGTATTTT

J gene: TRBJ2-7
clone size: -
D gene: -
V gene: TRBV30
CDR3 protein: CAWSVYYEQYF
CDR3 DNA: TGTGCCTGGAGTGTGTACTACGAGCAGTACTTC

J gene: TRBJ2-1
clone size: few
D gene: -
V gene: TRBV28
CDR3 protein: CASPRGNEQFF
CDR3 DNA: TGTGCCAGCCCCCGCGGGAATGAGCAGTTCTTC

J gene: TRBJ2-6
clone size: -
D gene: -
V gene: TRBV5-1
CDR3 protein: CASSFEGVGSGANVLTF
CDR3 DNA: TGCGCCAGCAGCTTTGAGGGAGTAGGATCTGGGGCCAACGTCCTGACTTTC

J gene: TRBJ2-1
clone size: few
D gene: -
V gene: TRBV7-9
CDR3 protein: CASSKSRVTEQFF
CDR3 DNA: TGTGCCAGCAGCAAGTCGAGAGTTACTGAGCAGTTCTTC

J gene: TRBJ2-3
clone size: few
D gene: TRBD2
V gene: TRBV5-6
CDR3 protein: CASSPQLAGVSTDTQYF
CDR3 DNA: TGTGCCAGCAGCCCCCAACTAGCGGGGGTCAGCACAGATACGCAGTATTTT

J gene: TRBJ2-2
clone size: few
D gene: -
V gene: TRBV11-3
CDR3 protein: CASSPGQLGGELFF
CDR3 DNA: TGTGCCAGCAGCCCTGGACAGTTAGGCGGGGAGCTGTTTTTT

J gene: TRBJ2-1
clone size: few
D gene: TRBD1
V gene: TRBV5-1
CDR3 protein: CASSPGDRRNNEQFF
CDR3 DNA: TGCGCCAGCAGCCCCGGGGACAGGAGAAACAATGAGCAGTTCTTC

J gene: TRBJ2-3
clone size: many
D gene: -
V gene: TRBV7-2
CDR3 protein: CASSLGLRTDTQYF
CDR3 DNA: TGTGCCAGCAGCTTAGGACTCCGCACAGATACGCAGTATTTT

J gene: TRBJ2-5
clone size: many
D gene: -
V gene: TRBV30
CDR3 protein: CAWSQDRIQETQYF
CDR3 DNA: TGTGCCTGGAGTCAGGACAGAATCCAAGAGACCCAGTACTTC

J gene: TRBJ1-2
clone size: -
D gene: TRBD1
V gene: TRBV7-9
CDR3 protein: CASSLMDRDSRGYTF
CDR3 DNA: TGTGCCAGCAGCTTAATGGACAGGGATTCTAGGGGCTACACCTTC

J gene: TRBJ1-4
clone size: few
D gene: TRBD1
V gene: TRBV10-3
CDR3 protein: CAISEGTGIEEKLFF
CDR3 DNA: TGTGCCATCAGCGAAGGGACAGGGATCGAGGAAAAACTGTTTTTT

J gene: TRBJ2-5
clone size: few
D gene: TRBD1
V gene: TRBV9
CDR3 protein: CASSVASGQGHETQYF
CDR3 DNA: TGTGCCAGCAGCGTAGCCTCGGGACAGGGACACGAGACCCAGTACTTC

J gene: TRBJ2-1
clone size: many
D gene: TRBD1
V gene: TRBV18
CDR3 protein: CASSPGTGGDNEQFF
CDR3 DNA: TGTGCCAGCTCACCCGGGACAGGGGGGGACAATGAGCAGTTCTTC

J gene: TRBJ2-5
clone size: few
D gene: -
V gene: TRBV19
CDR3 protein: CASSIQEQETQYF
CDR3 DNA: TGTGCCAGTAGTATACAGGAACAAGAGACCCAGTACTTC

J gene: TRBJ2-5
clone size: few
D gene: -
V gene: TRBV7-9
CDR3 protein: CASSLVGSQETQYF
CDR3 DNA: TGTGCCAGCAGCCTAGTCGGGTCTCAAGAGACCCAGTACTTC

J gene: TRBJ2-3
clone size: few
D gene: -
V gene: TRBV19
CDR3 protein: CASSPNREDTQYF
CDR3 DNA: TGTGCCAGTAGTCCTAACAGGGAAGATACGCAGTATTTT

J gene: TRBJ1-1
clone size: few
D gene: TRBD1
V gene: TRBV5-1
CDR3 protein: CASSFRQGRDTEAFF
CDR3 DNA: TGCGCCAGCAGCTTCCGACAGGGAAGGGACACTGAAGCTTTCTTT

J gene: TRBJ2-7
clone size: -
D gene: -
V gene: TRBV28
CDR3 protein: CASKIWGDEQYF
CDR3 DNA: TGTGCCAGCAAAATATGGGGCGACGAGCAGTACTTC

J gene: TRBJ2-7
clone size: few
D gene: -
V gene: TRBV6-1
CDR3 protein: CASKEQGHYEQYF
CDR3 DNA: TGTGCCAGCAAAGAGCAGGGGCACTACGAGCAGTACTTC